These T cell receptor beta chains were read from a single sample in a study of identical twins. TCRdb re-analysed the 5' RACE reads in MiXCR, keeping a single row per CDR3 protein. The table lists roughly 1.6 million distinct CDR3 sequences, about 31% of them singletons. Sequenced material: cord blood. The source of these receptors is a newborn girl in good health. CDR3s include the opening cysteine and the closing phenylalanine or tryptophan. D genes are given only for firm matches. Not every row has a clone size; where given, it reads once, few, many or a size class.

cdr3_nt: TGTGCCAGCAGTGAATATGGGGGAGGGCCTATGGATGAGCAGTTCTTC
cdr3_aa: CASSEYGGGPMDEQFF
v_call: TRBV2
d_call: TRBD2
clone_size: few
j_call: TRBJ2-1

cdr3_nt: TGTGCCAGCAGTTTTTGGACAGGGAGGAGGAACACTGAAGCTTTCTTT
cdr3_aa: CASSFWTGRRNTEAFF
v_call: TRBV12-3/TRBV12-4
d_call: TRBD1
clone_size: few
j_call: TRBJ1-1

cdr3_nt: TGTGCCAGTAGTGGACAGGGCCCCACTGAAGCTTTCTTT
cdr3_aa: CASSGQGPTEAFF
v_call: TRBV19
d_call: TRBD1
clone_size: once
j_call: TRBJ1-1

cdr3_nt: TGTGCCAGCAGTTTATCCTCTAGCAGGTACGAGCAGTACTTC
cdr3_aa: CASSLSSSRYEQYF
v_call: TRBV27
d_call: -
clone_size: few
j_call: TRBJ2-7

cdr3_nt: TGCGCCAGCAGCTTGGCCGGGCACGGGAGAGTGACCGGGGAGCTGTTTTTT
cdr3_aa: CASSLAGHGRVTGELFF
v_call: TRBV5-1
d_call: -
clone_size: -
j_call: TRBJ2-2

cdr3_nt: TGTGCCAGCAGCTTACGGGCCGTAGCGGGAGGCACTCGGCAGTACTTC
cdr3_aa: CASSLRAVAGGTRQYF
v_call: TRBV11-2
d_call: TRBD2
clone_size: -
j_call: TRBJ2-5

cdr3_nt: TGTGCCATCAGTGACCGGGGACTAGCGGGAACAGATACGCAGTATTTT
cdr3_aa: CAISDRGLAGTDTQYF
v_call: TRBV10-3
d_call: TRBD2
clone_size: few
j_call: TRBJ2-3

cdr3_nt: TGTGCCAGCAGTTACAGATCAGGAGGTGGCAATCAGCCCCAGCATTTT
cdr3_aa: CASSYRSGGGNQPQHF
v_call: TRBV6-2/TRBV6-3
d_call: -
clone_size: -
j_call: TRBJ1-5

cdr3_nt: TGTGCCACCCCTCCCCAGGGCGACTATGGCTACACCTTC
cdr3_aa: CATPPQGDYGYTF
v_call: TRBV2
d_call: -
clone_size: -
j_call: TRBJ1-2

cdr3_nt: TGTGCCAGCAGTGATTGGGAGGGGGACTACGAGCAGTACTTC
cdr3_aa: CASSDWEGDYEQYF
v_call: TRBV25-1
d_call: -
clone_size: -
j_call: TRBJ2-7

cdr3_nt: TGTGCCAGCATCCCACCTAGCTTGGGGAGGGCAAGAGATACGCAGTATTTT
cdr3_aa: CASIPPSLGRARDTQYF
v_call: TRBV28
d_call: TRBD2
clone_size: few
j_call: TRBJ2-3

cdr3_nt: TGTGCCAGCAGTGAATGGGGGGGTCTGGACACTGAAGCTTTCTTT
cdr3_aa: CASSEWGGLDTEAFF
v_call: TRBV25-1
d_call: -
clone_size: few
j_call: TRBJ1-1

cdr3_nt: TGTGCCAGCAGCTTGGCCGGGAGGCCCCACTCCTACGAGCAGTACTTC
cdr3_aa: CASSLAGRPHSYEQYF
v_call: TRBV5-4
d_call: TRBD2
clone_size: -
j_call: TRBJ2-7

cdr3_nt: TGTGCCAGCAGCTTCTACGACGGACATCCTTACAATGAGCAGTTCTTC
cdr3_aa: CASSFYDGHPYNEQFF
v_call: TRBV7-6
d_call: -
clone_size: few
j_call: TRBJ2-1

cdr3_nt: TGTGCCAGCAGTCCTCGTCCTTTTAACATTCAGTACTTC
cdr3_aa: CASSPRPFNIQYF
v_call: TRBV28
d_call: -
clone_size: -
j_call: TRBJ2-4

cdr3_nt: TGCAGCGTTGAGAGGAGACTGGAGACCCGGTACTTC
cdr3_aa: CSVERRLETRYF
v_call: TRBV29-1
d_call: -
clone_size: few
j_call: TRBJ2-7

cdr3_nt: TGTGCCAGCAAGGGACAGGTCGGACGGGGGGCTAGCGGGAGCGTTGGGAATGAGCAGTTCTTC
cdr3_aa: CASKGQVGRGASGSVGNEQFF
v_call: TRBV6-1
d_call: TRBD2
clone_size: -
j_call: TRBJ2-1